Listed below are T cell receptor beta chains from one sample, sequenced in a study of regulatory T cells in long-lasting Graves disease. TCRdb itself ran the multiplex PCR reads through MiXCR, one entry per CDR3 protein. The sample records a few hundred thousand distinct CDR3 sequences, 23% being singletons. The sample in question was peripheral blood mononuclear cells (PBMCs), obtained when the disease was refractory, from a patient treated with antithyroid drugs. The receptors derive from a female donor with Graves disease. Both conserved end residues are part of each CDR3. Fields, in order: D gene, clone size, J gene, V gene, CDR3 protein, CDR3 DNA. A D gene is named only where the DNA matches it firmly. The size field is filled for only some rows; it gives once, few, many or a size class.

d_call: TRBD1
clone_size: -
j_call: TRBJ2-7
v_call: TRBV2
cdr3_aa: CASSPAGTVFYEQYF
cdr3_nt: TGTGCCAGCAGCCCAGCCGGGACAGTTTTCTACGAGCAGTACTTC

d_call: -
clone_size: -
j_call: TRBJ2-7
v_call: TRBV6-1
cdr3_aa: CASSNYRTGYEQYF
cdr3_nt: TGTGCCAGCAGCAACTACCGGACGGGCTACGAGCAGTACTTC

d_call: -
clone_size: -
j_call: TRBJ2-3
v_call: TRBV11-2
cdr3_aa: CASSTPTSTDTQYF
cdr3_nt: TGTGCCAGCAGCACGCCGACTAGCACAGATACGCAGTATTTT

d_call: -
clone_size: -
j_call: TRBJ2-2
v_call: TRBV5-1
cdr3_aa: CASSLKSTPPGELFF
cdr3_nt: TGCGCCAGCAGCTTGAAGTCGACCCCTCCCGGGGAGCTGTTTTTT

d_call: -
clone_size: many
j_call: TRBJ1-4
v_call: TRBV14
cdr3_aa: CASSQEGRSGLFF
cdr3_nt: TGTGCCAGCAGCCAAGAAGGCCGATCGGGACTGTTTTTT

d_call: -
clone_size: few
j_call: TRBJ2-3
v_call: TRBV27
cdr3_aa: CASRLNSVDTQYF
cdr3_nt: TGTGCCAGCAGACTAAATAGTGTGGATACGCAGTATTTT

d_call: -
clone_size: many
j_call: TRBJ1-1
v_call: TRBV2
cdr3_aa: CASTAGVSEAFF
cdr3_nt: TGTGCCAGCACCGCAGGGGTATCTGAAGCTTTCTTT

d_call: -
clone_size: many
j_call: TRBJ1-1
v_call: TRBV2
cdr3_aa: CASSGSRGQLNTEAFF
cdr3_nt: TGTGCCAGCAGCGGATCGAGAGGACAGCTCAACACTGAAGCTTTCTTT

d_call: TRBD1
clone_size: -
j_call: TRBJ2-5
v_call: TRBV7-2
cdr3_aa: CASSLVRGQGGETQYF
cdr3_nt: TGTGCCAGCAGCTTAGTTAGAGGACAGGGGGGGGAGACCCAGTACTTC

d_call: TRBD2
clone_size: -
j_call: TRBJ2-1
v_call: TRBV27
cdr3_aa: CASATSGGYNEQFF
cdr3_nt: TGTGCCAGCGCCACTAGCGGGGGATACAATGAGCAGTTCTTC

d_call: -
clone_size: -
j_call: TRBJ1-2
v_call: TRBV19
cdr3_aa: CASSMDRTNYGYTF
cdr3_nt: TGTGCCAGTAGTATGGACAGAACTAACTATGGCTACACCTTC

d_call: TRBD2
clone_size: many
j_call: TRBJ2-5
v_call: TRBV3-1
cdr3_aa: CASTLAGLQETQYF
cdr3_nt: TGTGCCTCTACCTTAGCGGGACTCCAAGAGACCCAGTACTTC

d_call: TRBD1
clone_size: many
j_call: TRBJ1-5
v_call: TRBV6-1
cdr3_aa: CASRTGTGIPGGNQPQHF
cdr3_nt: TGTGCCAGCAGAACCGGGACAGGTATCCCCGGGGGCAATCAGCCCCAGCATTTT

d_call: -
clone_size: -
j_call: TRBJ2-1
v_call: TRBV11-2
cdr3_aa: CASSSGRYPNEQFF
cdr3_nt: TGTGCCAGCAGCTCGGGACGATACCCCAATGAGCAGTTCTTC

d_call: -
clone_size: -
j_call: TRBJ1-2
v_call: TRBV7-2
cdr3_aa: CASSFISVSNNYGYTF
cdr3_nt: TGTGCCAGCAGCTTTATATCCGTCAGTAACAACTATGGCTACACCTTC

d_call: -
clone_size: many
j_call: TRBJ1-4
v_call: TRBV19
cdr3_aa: CASTPRGWGEKLFF
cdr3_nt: TGTGCCAGTACCCCAAGGGGTTGGGGTGAAAAACTGTTTTTT

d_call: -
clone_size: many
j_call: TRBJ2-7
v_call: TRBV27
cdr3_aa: CASSLRGSSSYEQYF
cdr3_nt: TGTGCCAGCAGTTTGAGGGGGTCAAGCTCCTACGAGCAGTACTTC

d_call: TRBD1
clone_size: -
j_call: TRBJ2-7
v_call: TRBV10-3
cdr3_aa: CAISERTGYEQYF
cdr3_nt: TGTGCCATCAGTGAGAGGACAGGCTACGAGCAGTACTTC

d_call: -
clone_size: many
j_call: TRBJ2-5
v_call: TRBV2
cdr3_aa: CASKAYIAIQETQYF
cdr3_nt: TGTGCCAGCAAGGCCTACATAGCAATCCAAGAGACCCAGTACTTC

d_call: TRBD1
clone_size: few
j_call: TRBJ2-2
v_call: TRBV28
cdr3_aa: CASRPRQGKNTGELFF
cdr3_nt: TGTGCCAGCAGGCCCCGACAGGGGAAGAACACCGGGGAGCTGTTTTTT

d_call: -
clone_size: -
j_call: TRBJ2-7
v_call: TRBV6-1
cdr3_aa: CASTDSGTPYYEQYF
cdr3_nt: TGTGCCAGCACCGATTCCGGGACACCTTACTACGAGCAGTACTTC

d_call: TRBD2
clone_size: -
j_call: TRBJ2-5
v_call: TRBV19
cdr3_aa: CASSTQGLAGTETQYF
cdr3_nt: TGTGCCAGTAGTACCCAGGGTCTAGCGGGAACAGAGACCCAGTACTTC

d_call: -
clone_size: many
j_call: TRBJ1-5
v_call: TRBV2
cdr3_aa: CASSEPTAYSNQPQHF
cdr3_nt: TGTGCCAGCAGTGAACCGACAGCATATAGCAATCAGCCCCAGCATTTT

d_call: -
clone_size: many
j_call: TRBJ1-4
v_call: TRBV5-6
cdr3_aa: CASSEEGAYNEKLFF
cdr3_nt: TGTGCCAGCAGCGAGGAAGGGGCCTATAATGAAAAACTGTTTTTT

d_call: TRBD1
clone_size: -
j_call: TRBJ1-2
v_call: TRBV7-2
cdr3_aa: CASSSGQGRINYGYTF
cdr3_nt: TGTGCCAGCAGCTCCGGACAGGGGAGGATTAACTATGGCTACACCTTC

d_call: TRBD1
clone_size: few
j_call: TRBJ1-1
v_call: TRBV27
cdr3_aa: CASRTLTGGSTEAFF
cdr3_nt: TGTGCCAGCAGAACACTGACAGGGGGCAGCACTGAAGCTTTCTTT

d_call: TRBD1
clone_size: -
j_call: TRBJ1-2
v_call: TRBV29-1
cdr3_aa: CSVSQDRGYGYTF
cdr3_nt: TGCAGCGTTTCCCAAGACAGGGGCTATGGCTACACCTTC

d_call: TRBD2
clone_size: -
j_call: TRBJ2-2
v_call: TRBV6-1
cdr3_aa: CASSRTSGRGANTGELFF
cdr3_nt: TGTGCCAGCAGCCGGACTAGCGGGAGGGGAGCGAACACCGGGGAGCTGTTTTTT

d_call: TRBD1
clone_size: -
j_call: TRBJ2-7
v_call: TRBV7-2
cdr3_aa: CASSRAQGAEQYF
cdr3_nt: TGTGCCAGCAGCCGAGCCCAGGGGGCCGAGCAGTACTTC

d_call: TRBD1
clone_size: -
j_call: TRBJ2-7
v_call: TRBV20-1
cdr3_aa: CSARDRQGAPYEQYF
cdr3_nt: TGCAGTGCTAGAGATCGACAGGGGGCCCCCTACGAGCAGTACTTC

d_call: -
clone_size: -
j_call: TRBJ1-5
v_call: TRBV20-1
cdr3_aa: CSARRRGGDQPQHF
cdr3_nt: TGCAGTGCTAGAAGGCGGGGGGGCGACCAGCCCCAGCATTTT

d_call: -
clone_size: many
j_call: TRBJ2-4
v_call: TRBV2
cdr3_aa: CASIHRIAKNIQYF
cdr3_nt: TGTGCCAGCATACACAGAATAGCCAAAAACATTCAGTACTTC

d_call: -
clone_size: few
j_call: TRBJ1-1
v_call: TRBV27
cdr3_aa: CASSFRAGRLNTEAFF
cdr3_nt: TGTGCCAGCAGTTTCCGGGCAGGGCGATTGAACACTGAAGCTTTCTTT

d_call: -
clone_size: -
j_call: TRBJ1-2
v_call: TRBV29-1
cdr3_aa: CSVESDSYGYTF
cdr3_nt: TGCAGCGTTGAAAGCGACAGCTATGGCTACACCTTC

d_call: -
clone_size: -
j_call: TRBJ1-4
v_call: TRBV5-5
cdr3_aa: CASSPGQTTTNEKLFF
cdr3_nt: TGTGCCAGCAGCCCCGGACAGACAACGACTAATGAAAAACTGTTTTTT

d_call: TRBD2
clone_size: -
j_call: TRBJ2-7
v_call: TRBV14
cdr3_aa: CASSPRRREWVEQYF
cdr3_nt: TGTGCCAGCAGCCCCAGACGGCGGGAGTGGGTCGAGCAGTACTTC

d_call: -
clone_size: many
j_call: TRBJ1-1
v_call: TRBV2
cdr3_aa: CASSEWEKNTEAFF
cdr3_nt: TGTGCCAGCAGTGAATGGGAGAAGAACACTGAAGCTTTCTTT

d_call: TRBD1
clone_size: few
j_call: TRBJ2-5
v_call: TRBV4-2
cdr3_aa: CASSQEATGAQETQYF
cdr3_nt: TGTGCCAGCAGCCAAGAGGCGACAGGGGCACAAGAGACCCAGTACTTC

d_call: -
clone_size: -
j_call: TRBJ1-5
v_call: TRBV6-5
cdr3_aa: CASSYAGPQPQHF
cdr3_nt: TGTGCCAGCAGTTACGCCGGGCCGCAGCCCCAGCATTTT

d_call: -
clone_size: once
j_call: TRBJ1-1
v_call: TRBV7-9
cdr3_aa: CASSLAVGGRIEAFF
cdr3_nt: TGTGCCAGCAGCTTAGCGGTGGGAGGTAGAATTGAAGCTTTCTTT

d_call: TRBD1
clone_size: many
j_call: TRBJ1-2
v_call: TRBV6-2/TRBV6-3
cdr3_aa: CASGGTGGVYGYTF
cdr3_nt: TGTGCCAGCGGAGGGACAGGGGGCGTCTATGGCTACACCTTC

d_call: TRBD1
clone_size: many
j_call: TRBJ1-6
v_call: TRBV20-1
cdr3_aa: CSAEQGATYNSPLHF
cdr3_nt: TGCAGTGCTGAACAGGGGGCTACCTATAATTCACCCCTCCACTTT

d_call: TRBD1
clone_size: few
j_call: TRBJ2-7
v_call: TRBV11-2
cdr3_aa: CASSEIPGGGEQYF
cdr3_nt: TGTGCCAGCAGCGAGATCCCAGGGGGCGGGGAGCAGTACTTC

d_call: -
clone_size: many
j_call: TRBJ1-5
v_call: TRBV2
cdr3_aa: CASNIGEGQPQHF
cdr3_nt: TGTGCCAGCAATATTGGGGAGGGCCAGCCCCAGCATTTT

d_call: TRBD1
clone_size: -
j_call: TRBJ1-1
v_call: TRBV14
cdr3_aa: CASSLRTGSIPEAFF
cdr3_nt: TGTGCCAGCAGCCTTCGGACAGGGTCCATCCCTGAAGCTTTCTTT

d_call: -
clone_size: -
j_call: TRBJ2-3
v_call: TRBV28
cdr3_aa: CASSSELHYKIDTQYF
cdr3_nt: TGTGCCAGCAGTTCCGAGCTCCATTACAAAATAGATACGCAGTATTTT

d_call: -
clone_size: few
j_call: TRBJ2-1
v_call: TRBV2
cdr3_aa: CASIRSEGYIEQFF
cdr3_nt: TGTGCCAGCATCCGCAGCGAGGGATATATTGAGCAGTTCTTC

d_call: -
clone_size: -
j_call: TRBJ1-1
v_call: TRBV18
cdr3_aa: CASSPNAGAGTEAFF
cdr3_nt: TGTGCCAGCTCACCGAATGCGGGGGCAGGTACTGAAGCTTTCTTT

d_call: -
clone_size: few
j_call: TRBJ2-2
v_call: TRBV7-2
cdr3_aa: CASSLEGVAGELFF
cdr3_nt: TGTGCCAGCAGCTTAGAAGGGGTTGCCGGGGAGCTGTTTTTT

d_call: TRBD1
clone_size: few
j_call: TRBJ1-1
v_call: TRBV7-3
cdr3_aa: CASSEDRGLGMNTEAFF
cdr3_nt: TGTGCCAGCAGCGAGGACAGGGGGCTGGGGATGAACACTGAAGCTTTCTTT

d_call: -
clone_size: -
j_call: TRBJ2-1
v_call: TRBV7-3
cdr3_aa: CASSLMGSQDEQFF
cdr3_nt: TGTGCCAGCAGCTTAATGGGCAGCCAAGATGAGCAGTTCTTC

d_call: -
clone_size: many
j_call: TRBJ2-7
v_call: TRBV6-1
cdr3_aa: CASSDLGATAGYEQYF
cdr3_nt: TGTGCCAGCAGTGACCTGGGGGCGACAGCAGGCTACGAGCAGTACTTC

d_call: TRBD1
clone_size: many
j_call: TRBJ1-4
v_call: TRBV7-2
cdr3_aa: CASSATGGSEKLFF
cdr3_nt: TGTGCCAGCAGCGCGACAGGGGGCTCTGAAAAACTGTTTTTT

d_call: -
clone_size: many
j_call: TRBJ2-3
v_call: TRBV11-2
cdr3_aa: CATFDRLTDTQYF
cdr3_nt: TGTGCCACCTTCGACAGACTCACAGATACGCAGTATTTT

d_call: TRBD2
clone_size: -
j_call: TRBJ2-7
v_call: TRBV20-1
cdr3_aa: CSARDLLARENYEQYF
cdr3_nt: TGCAGTGCTAGAGATCTCTTAGCGCGGGAGAACTACGAGCAGTACTTC

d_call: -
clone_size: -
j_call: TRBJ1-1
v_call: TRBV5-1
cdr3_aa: CASSLTSSLTEAFF
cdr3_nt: TGCGCCAGCAGCCTAACGTCGTCCCTGACTGAAGCTTTCTTT

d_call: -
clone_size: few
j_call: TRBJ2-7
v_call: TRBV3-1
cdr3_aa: CASSQYFYEQYF
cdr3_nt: TGTGCCAGCAGCCAATATTTCTACGAGCAGTACTTC

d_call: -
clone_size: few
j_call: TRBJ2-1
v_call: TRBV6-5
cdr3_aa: CAGSYGGGGYNEQFF
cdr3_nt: TGTGCCGGCAGTTACGGGGGAGGGGGCTACAATGAGCAGTTCTTC

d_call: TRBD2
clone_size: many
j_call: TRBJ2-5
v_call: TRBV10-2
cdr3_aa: CASSEGGRPQETQYF
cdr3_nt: TGCGCCAGCAGTGAGGGCGGGAGGCCTCAAGAGACCCAGTACTTC